The T cell receptor (beta chain) under discussion was sequenced for a study of T cell responses to AZD1222 COVID-19 vaccine. Study-level information: Second-dose schedules of about 4 or about 12 weeks were combined.

Germline trimming cut 5 bases from V and 3 bases from J; bases unmatched to any gene: 5. The germline CDR1 and CDR2 sequences are MNHEY and SMNVEV (reference sequence). The CDR3 is 15 residues long. As to this clone: Antigen: not known.

Overall study findings and caveats: Donors were chiefly white British, with a greater number of females, and clonal diversity was perhaps underestimated. Vaccine-associated CD4 TCRs spanned spike, dominant at 160-218 and 743-854.

Assay used: immunoSEQ multiplex PCR; TCRdb lists only in-frame clones, some missing. The sample yields 65,000 to 95,000 clones, around 80% seen once. The starting material was peripheral blood, obtained on day 0 of AZD1222 vaccination. The genes are TRBV27 and TRBJ2-1, with 9 nucleotides matching TRBD1. This sequence originates from an adult in good health. The CDR3 reads CASSRTGEFYNEQFF. The CDR3 DNA sequence: TGTGCCAGCAGTCGGACAGGGGAATTCTACAATGAGCAGTTCTTC.